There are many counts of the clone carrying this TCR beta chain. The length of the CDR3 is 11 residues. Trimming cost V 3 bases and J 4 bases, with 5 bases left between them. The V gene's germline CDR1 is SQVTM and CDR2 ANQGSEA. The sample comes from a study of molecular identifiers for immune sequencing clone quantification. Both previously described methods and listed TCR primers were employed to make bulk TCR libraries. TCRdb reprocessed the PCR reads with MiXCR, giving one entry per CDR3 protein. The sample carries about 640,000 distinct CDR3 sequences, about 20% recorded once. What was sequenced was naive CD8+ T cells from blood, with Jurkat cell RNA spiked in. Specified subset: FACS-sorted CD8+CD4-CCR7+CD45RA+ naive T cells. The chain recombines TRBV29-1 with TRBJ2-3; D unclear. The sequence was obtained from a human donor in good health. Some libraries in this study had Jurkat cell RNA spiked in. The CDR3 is CSVEKPDTQYF. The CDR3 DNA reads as TGCAGCGTTGAGAAGCCAGATACGCAGTATTTT.